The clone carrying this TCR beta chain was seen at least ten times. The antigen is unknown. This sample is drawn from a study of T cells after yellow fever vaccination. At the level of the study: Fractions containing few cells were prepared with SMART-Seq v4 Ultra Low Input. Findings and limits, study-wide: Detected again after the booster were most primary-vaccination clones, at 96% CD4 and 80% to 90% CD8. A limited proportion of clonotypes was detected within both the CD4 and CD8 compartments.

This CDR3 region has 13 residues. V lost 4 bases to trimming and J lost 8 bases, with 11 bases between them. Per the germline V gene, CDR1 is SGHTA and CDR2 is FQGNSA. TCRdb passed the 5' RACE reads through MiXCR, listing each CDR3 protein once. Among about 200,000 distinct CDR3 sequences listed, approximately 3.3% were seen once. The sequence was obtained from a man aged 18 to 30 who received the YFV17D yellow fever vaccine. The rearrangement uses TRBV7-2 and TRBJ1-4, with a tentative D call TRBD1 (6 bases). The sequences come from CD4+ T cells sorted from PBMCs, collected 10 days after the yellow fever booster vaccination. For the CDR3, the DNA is TGTGCCAGCAGCTCGGACAGAGGGGAAAAACTGTTTTTT. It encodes CASSSDRGEKLFF.